This T cell receptor (beta chain) was found in a study of T cell clonality in common variable immunodeficiency. This clone was counted ten times or more. CVID and control samples used equivalent genomic DNA input. The assay was immunoSEQ multiplex PCR, and TCRdb's table has in-frame clones only and misses some. This sample has about 52,000 clones, each found more than once. This receptor was taken from a person aged 18 to 75 in good health. The sample comprised peripheral blood mononuclear cells.

The CDR3 is CAISESPRGDPPTGELFF. The sequenced CDR3 bases are TGTGCCATCAGTGAGTCACCCCGGGGGGACCCTCCCACCGGGGAG. V gene TRBV10-3 combines with J gene TRBJ2-2; TRBD2 matches at 7 bases. The DNA ends 3 residues before the CDR3 does, and the rest of the CDR3 is filled in from the germline J gene. CDR3 length: 18 residues. CDR1 is ENHRY, CDR2 SYGVKD, per germline. V lost 0 bases to trimming and J lost 4 bases; unmatched junction nucleotides: 11.